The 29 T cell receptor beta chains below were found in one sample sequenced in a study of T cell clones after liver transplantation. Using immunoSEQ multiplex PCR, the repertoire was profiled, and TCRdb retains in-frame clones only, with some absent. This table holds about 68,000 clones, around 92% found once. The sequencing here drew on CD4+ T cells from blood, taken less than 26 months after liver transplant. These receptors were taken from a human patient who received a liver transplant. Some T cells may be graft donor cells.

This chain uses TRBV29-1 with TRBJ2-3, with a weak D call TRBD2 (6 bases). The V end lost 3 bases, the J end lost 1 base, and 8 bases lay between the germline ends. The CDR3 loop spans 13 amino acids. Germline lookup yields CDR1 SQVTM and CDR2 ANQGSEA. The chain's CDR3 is CSVEASGTDTQYF. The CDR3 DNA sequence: TGCAGCGTTGAGGCTAGCGGCACAGATACGCAGTATTTT.

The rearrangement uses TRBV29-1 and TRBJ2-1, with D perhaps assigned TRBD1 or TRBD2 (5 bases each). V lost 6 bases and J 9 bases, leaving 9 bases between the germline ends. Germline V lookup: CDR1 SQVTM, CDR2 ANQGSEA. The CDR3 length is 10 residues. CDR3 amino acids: CSVGTFEQFF. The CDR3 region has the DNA TGCAGCGTAGGGACGTTTGAGCAGTTCTTC.

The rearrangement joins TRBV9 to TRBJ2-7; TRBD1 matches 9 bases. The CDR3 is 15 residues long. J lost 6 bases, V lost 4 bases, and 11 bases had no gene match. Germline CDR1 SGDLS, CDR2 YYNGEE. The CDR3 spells CASSTGGTGLAEQYF. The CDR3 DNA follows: TGTGCCAGCAGCACTGGTGGGACAGGGCTGGCCGAGCAGTACTTC.

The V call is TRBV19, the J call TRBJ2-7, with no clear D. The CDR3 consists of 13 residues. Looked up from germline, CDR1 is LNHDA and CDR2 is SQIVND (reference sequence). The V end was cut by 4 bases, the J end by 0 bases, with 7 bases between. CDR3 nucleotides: TGTGCCAGTAGTAGGAGACACTCCTACGAGCAGTACTTC. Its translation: CASSRRHSYEQYF.

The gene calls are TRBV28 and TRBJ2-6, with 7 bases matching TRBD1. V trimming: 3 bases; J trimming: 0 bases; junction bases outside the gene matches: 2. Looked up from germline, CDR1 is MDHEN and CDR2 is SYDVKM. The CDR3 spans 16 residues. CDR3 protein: CASSLSGGSGANVLTF. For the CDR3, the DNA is TGTGCCAGCAGTTTGTCAGGGGGCTCTGGGGCCAACGTCCTGACTTTC.

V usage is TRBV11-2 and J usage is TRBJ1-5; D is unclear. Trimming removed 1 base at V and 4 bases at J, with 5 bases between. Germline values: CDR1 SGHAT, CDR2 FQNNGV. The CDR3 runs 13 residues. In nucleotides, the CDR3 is TGTGCCAGCAGCTTAGGAAGGAATCAGCCCCAGCATTTT. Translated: CASSLGRNQPQHF.

The CDR3 region is CASSDSSRNTEAFF. The CDR3 region has the DNA TGTGCCAGCAGTGACTCGAGTCGGAACACTGAAGCTTTCTTT. J is TRBJ1-1 and V is TRBV6-4, with unresolved D. Germline values: CDR1 MRHNA, CDR2 SNTAGT. Trimming removed 0 bases from V and 1 base from J, with 6 bases in between. CDR3 length equals 14 residues.

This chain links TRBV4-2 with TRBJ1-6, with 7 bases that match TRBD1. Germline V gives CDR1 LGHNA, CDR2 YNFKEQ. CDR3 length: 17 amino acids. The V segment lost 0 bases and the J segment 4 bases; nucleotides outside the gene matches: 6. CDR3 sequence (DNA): TGTGCCAGCAGCCAAGAAAACAGGGGTGGATATAATTCACCCCTCCACTTT. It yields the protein CASSQENRGGYNSPLHF.

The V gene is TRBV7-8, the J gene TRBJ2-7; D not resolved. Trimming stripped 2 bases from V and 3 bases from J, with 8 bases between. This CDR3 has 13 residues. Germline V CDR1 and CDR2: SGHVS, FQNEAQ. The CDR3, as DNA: TGTGCCAGCAGCTTAAACAGCTACTACGAGCAGTACTTC. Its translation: CASSLNSYYEQYF.

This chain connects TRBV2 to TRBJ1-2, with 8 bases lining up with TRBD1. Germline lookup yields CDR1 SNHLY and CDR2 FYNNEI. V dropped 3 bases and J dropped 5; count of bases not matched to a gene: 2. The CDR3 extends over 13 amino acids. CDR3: CASSDRGLYGYTF. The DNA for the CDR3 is TGTGCCAGCAGTGACAGGGGGCTTTATGGCTACACCTTC.

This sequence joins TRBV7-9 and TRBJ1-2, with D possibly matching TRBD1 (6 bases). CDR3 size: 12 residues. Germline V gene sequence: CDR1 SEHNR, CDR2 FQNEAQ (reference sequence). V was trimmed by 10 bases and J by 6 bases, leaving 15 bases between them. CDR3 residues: CAISPQGNGYTF. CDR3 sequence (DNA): TGTGCCATTTCCCCTCAGGGGAATGGCTACACCTTC.

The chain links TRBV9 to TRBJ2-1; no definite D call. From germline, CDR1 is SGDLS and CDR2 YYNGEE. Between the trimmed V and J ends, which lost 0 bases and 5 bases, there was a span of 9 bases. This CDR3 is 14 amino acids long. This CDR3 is CASSVAPPDNEQFF. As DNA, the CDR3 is TGTGCCAGCAGCGTAGCCCCCCCAGACAATGAGCAGTTCTTC.

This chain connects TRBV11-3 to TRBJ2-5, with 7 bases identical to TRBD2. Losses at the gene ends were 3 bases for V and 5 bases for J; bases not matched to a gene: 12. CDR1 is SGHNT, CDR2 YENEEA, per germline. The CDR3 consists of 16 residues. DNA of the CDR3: TGTGCCAGCAGCTTTAGGACGCCAACCGGGGGGGAGACCCAGTACTTC. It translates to CASSFRTPTGGETQYF.

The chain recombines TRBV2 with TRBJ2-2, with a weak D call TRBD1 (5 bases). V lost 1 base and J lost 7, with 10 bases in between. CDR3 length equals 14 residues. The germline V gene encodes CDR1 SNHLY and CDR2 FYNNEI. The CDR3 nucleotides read TGTGCCAGCAGTGAAGAGGAAGGGGACGGGGAGCTGTTTTTT. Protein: CASSEEEGDGELFF.

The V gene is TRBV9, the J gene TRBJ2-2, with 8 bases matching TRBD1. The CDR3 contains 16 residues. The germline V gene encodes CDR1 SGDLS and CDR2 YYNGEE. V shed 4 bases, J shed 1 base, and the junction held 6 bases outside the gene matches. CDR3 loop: CASSPWTGLNTGELFF. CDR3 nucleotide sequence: TGTGCCAGCAGCCCCTGGACAGGGCTGAACACCGGGGAGCTGTTTTTT.

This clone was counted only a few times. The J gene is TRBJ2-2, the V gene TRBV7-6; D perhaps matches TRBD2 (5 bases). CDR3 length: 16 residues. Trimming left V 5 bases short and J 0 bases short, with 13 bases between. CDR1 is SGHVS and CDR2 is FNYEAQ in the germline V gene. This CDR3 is CASSMEAPTNTGELFF. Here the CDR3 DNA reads TGTGCCAGCAGCATGGAGGCACCTACGAACACCGGGGAGCTGTTTTTT.

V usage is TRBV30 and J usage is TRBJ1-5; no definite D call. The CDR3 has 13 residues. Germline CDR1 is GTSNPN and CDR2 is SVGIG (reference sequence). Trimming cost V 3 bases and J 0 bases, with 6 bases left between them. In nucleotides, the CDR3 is TGTGCCTGGAGGGCTAATAGCAATCAGCCCCAGCATTTT. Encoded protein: CAWRANSNQPQHF. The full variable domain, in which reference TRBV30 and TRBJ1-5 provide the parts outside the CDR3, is SQTIHQWPATLVQPVGSPLSLECTVEGTSNPNLYWYRQAAGRGLQLLFYSVGIGQISSEVPQNLSASRPQDRQFILSSKKLLLSDSGFYLCAWRANSNQPQHFGDGTRLSIL.

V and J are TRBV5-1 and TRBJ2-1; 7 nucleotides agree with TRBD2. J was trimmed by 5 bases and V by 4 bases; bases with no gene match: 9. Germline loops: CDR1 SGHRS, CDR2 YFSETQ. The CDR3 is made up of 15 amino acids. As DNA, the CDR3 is TGCGCCAGCAGCCTGGGGGGGAGCACGAACAATGAGCAGTTCTTC. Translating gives CASSLGGSTNNEQFF.

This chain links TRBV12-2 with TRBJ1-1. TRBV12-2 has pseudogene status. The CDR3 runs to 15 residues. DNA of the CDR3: TGTGCAAGTCGCTCCGACCGGGACCTAGGGTCTGAAGCTTTCTTT. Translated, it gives CASRSDRDLGSEAFF.

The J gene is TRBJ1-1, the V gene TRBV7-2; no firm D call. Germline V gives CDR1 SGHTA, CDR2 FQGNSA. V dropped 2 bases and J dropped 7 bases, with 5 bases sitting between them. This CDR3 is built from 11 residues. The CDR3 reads CASSLYGEAFF. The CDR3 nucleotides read TGTGCCAGCAGCTTATACGGTGAAGCTTTCTTT. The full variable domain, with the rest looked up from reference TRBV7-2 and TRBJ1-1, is GAGVSQSPSNKVTEKGKDVELRCDPISGHTALYWYRQSLGQGLEFLIYFQGNSAPDKSGLPSDRFSAERTGGSVSTLTIQRTQQEDSAVYLCASSLYGEAFFGQGTRLTVV.

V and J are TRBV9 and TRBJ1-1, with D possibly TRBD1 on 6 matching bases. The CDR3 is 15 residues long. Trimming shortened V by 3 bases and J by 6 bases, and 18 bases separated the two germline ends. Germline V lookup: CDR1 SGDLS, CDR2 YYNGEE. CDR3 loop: CASSATDSGNSEAFF. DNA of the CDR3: TGTGCCAGCAGCGCAACGGACAGCGGAAACTCTGAAGCTTTCTTT.

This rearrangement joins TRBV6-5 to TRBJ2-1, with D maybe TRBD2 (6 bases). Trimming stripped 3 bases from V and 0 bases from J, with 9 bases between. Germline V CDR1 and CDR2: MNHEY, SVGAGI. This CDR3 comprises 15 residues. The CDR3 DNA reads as TGTGCCAGCAGTTATGGGGGGAGCTCCTACAATGAGCAGTTCTTC. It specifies CASSYGGSSYNEQFF.

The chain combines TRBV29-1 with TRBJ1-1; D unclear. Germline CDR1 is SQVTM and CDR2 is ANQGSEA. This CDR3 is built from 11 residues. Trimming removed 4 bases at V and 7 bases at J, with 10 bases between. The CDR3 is CSVGGWGEAFF. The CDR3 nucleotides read TGCAGCGTTGGGGGTTGGGGTGAAGCTTTCTTT. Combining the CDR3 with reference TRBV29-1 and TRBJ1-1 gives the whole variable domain SAVISQKPSRDICQRGTSLTIQCQVDSQVTMMFWYRQQPGQSLTLIATANQGSEATYESGFVIDKFPISRPNLTFSTLTVSNMSPEDSSIYLCSVGGWGEAFFGQGTRLTVV.

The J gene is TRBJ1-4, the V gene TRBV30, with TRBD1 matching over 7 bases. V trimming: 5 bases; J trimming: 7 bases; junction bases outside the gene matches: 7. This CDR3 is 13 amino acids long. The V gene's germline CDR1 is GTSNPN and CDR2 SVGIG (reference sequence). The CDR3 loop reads CAWSRDRTEKLFF. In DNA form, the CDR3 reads TGTGCCTGGTCTCGGGACAGAACTGAAAAACTGTTTTTT.

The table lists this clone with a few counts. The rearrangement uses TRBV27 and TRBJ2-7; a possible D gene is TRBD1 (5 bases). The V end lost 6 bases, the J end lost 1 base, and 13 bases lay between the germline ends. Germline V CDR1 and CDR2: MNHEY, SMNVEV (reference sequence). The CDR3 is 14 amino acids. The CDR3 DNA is TGTGCCAGCAGGAAACAGGTTTTTTCCTACGAGCAGTACTTC. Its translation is CASRKQVFSYEQYF.

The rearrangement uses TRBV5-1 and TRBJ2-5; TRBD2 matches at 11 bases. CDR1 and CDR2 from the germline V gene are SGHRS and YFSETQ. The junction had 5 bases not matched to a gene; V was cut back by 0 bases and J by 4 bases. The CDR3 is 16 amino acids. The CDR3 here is CASSLALAGVGETQYF. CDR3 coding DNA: TGCGCCAGCAGCTTGGCACTAGCGGGAGTTGGAGAGACCCAGTACTTC. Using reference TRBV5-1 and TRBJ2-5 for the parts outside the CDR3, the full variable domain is KAGVTQTPRYLIKTRGQQVTLSCSPISGHRSVSWYQQTPGQGLQFLFEYFSETQRNKGNFPGRFSGRQFSNSRSEMNVSTLELGDSALYLCASSLALAGVGETQYFGPGTRLLVL.

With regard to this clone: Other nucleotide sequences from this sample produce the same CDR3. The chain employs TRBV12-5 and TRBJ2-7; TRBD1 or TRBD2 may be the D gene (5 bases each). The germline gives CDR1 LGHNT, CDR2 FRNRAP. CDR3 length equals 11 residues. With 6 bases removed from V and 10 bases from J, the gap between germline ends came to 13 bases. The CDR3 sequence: CASGLDGDQYF. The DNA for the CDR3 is TGTGCTAGTGGCCTAGACGGGGACCAGTACTTC.

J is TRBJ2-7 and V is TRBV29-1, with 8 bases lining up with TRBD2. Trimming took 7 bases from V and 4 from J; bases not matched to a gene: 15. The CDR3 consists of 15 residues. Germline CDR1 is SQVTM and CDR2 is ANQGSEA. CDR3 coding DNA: TGCAGCGCCGCCGGGGTAGCGGGACCGCTTTACGAGCAGTACTTC. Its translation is CSAAGVAGPLYEQYF.

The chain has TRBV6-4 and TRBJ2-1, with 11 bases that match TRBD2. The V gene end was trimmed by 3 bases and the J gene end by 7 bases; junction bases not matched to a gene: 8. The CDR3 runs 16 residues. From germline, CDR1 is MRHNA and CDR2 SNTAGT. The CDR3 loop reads CASSEQGLAGLNEQFF. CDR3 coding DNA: TGTGCCAGCAGTGAACAAGGACTAGCGGGCTTGAATGAGCAGTTCTTC.